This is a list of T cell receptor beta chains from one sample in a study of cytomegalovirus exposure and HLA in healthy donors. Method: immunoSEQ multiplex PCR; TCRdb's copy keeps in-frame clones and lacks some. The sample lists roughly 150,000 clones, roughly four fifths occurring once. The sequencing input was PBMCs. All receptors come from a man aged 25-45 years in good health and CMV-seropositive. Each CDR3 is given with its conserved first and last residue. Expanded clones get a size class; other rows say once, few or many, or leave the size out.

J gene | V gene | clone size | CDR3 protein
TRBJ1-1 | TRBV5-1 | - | CASSLVGAGLDTEAFF
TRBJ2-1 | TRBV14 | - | CASSLGLAGGPSYNEQFF
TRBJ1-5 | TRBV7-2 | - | CASSLVAAQPQHF
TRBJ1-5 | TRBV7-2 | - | CASSFDRGNQPQHF
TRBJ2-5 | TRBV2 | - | CASTPLGLAGYQETQYF
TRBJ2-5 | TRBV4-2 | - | CASSQDLKGRGGTQYF
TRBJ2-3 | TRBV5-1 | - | CASSLPGLGTDTQYF
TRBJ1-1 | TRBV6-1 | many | CASSGTSGGDTEAFF
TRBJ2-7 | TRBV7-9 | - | CASSSPRTAKYEQYF
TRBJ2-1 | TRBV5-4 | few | CASSKQGSVNEQFF
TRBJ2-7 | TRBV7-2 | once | CASSQPPRGYEQYF
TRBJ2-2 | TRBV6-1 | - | CASSEWPGGANTGELFF
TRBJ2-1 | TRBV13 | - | CASSLLGFRDEQFF
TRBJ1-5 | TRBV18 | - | CASSPDRNQPQHF
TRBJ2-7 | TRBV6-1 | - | CASSERGDSYEQYF
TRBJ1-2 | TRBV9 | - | CASSFTGTGGNYVGYTF
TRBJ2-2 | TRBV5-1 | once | CASSLAVGVSRGNTGELFF
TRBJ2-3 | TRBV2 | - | CASSGPGLAGGGDTQYF
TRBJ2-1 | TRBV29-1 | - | CSAGLAGGGEQFF
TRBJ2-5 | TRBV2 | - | CASRTGGAEKTQYF
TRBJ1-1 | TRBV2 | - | CASRPRTGGGTEAFF
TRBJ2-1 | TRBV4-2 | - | CASSQDLAEGVDEQFF
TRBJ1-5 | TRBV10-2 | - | CASSGEVVQPQHF
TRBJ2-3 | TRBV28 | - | CASARGGGTDTQYF
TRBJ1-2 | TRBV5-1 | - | CASSLDPDYGYTF
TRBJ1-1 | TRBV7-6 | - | CASSRQDLNTEAFF
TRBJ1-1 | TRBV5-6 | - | CASSLFGQGARNTEAFF
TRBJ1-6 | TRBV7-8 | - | CASSLRGDGVISPLHF
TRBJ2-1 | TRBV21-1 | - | CASSPRGWSINEQFF
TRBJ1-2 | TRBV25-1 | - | CASSEYGRGYTF
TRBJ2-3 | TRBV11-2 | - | CASRPGQGATDTQYF
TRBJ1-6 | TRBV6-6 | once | CASSYSAALGSPLHF
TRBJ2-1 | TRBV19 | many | CASSGRHFNEQFF
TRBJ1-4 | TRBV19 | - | CASSQPGQGNEKLFF
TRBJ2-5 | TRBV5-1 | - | CASSLAGGGAGETQYF
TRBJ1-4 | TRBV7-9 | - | CASSLTGITNEKLFF
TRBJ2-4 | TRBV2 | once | CASQRSRNSQNIQYF
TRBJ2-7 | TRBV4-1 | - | CASSQTGTAGYEQYF
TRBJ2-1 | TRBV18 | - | CASSPPVGLAGAVYNEQFF
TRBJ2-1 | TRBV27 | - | CASSLPGLAAYGSYNEQFF